Listed here are 13 T cell receptor beta chains from one sample, sequenced in a study of TIL therapy for anti-PD-1-resistant metastatic lung cancer. Time point meaning: pre-treatment sample, taken before nivolumab and TIL therapy. The libraries were made with immunoSEQ v3. Produced via immunoSEQ multiplex PCR; TCRdb's table is partial and in-frame only. The repertoire holds 45,000 to 75,000 clones, around nine tenths seen once, with roughly 2.6% in the top ten. The sequenced sample was blood, obtained at baseline. The receptors were gathered from a person aged 25-85 years with non-small cell lung cancer.

The chain is built from TRBV19 and TRBJ1-3; 8 bases fit TRBD1. In germline, CDR1 is LNHDA, CDR2 SQIVND (reference sequence). The CDR3 has 14 amino acids. Trimming cost V 6 bases and J 2 bases; bases outside gene matches: 3. CDR3 loop: CASSPQGAGNTIYF. CDR3 bases: TGTGCCAGTAGCCCACAGGGGGCTGGAAACACCATATATTTT.

This rearrangement joins TRBV5-1 to TRBJ2-3, with D maybe TRBD2 (6 bases). V was clipped by 0 bases and J by 4 bases, with 12 bases between them. The CDR3 covers 15 residues. CDR1 and CDR2 from the germline V gene are SGHRS and YFSETQ. The chain's CDR3 is CASSLVLAGPDTQYF. CDR3 coding DNA: TGCGCCAGCAGCTTGGTATTGGCGGGACCAGATACGCAGTATTTT.

This clone showed up just once. The chain couples TRBV5-1 to TRBJ2-3; no clear D. The V gene lost 0 bases and the J gene lost 0 bases, with 8 bases spanning the gap. This CDR3 has 15 amino acids. Germline V gene sequence: CDR1 SGHRS, CDR2 YFSETQ. For the CDR3, the DNA is TGCGCCAGCAGCTTGGACAGAACTAGCACAGATACGCAGTATTTT. It specifies CASSLDRTSTDTQYF.

The chain uses TRBV12-3 or TRBV12-4 and TRBJ1-4; D perhaps matches TRBD1 (5 bases). CDR3 size: 13 residues. V gave up 6 bases and J gave up 11 bases, with 16 bases separating them. The CDR3 DNA sequence: TGTGCCAGCAGCAACCCGTGGGGGGACAAACTGTTTTTT. This gives the protein CASSNPWGDKLFF.

The rearrangement joins TRBV3-1 (or the pseudogene TRBV3-2) to TRBJ2-7; D tentatively reads TRBD1 or TRBD2 (5 bases each). The CDR3 extends over 14 amino acids. V was shortened by 4 bases and J by 0 bases, with 10 bases between the two germline ends. CDR1 is LGHDT, CDR2 YNNKEL, per germline (reference sequence). CDR3 nucleotides: TGTGCCAGCAGCCGGGACCTAACCTCCTACGAGCAGTACTTC. This encodes CASSRDLTSYEQYF.

The sample holds one count of this clone. V is TRBV7-9 and J is TRBJ2-5, with 8 bases identical to TRBD2. Germline V gene lookup returns CDR1 SEHNR and CDR2 FQNEAQ (reference sequence). The junction had 8 bases not matched to a gene; V was cut back by 0 bases and J by 2 bases. The CDR3 consists of 17 residues. The CDR3 bases are TGTGCCAGCAGCTTAGCGCTGAGCGGGAGTGGACAAGAGACCCAGTACTTC. It specifies CASSLALSGSGQETQYF.

The rearrangement uses TRBV19 and TRBJ1-3, with D hard to call. CDR1 LNHDA and CDR2 SQIVND come from the germline V gene (reference sequence). V was cut by 5 bases and J by 2 bases, with 13 bases left in between. CDR3 length: 15 amino acids. The CDR3 coding sequence is TGTGCCAGTAGTGAGACCGTTGTAGCTGGAAACACCATATATTTT. Its translation: CASSETVVAGNTIYF.

The rearrangement joins TRBV2 to TRBJ2-6, with D perhaps being TRBD1 or TRBD2 (7 bases each). Germline V gene data show CDR1 as SNHLY and CDR2 as FYNNEI. Deletions cut 7 bases from V and 2 bases from J, with 27 bases between. This CDR3 is 20 amino acids long. CDR3 protein: CASTSSLGGTVNTGANVLTF. The CDR3 nucleotides are TGTGCCAGCACCTCATCCCTGGGGGGGACAGTAAACACTGGGGCCAACGTCCTGACTTTC.

V and J are TRBV9 and TRBJ1-4; D may be TRBD1 (6 bases). CDR3 length equals 16 residues. Germline values: CDR1 SGDLS, CDR2 YYNGEE. The V end was cut by 0 bases, the J end by 5 bases, with 14 bases between. DNA for the CDR3: TGTGCCAGCAGCGTAGGTGTCCAGGGGCGGAATGAAAAACTGTTTTTT. Its translation is CASSVGVQGRNEKLFF.

This clone is medium-sized in the sample. The sample carries other DNA sequences with the same CDR3. The V gene is TRBV7-9, the J gene TRBJ2-1; D unresolved. The CDR3 is 14 amino acids. Germline values: CDR1 SEHNR, CDR2 FQNEAQ (reference sequence). V was pared by 1 base and J by 3 bases, with 7 bases between. In DNA, the CDR3 is TGTGCCAGCAGCTTAGTGTCGGGCTACAATGAGCAGTTCTTC. This sequence encodes CASSLVSGYNEQFF. The complete variable domain, with remaining parts taken from reference TRBV7-9 and TRBJ2-1, reads DTGVSQNPRHKITKRGQNVTFRCDPISEHNRLYWYRQTLGQGPEFLTYFQNEAQLEKSRLLSDRFSAERPKGSFSTLEIQRTEQGDSAMYLCASSLVSGYNEQFFGPGTRLTVL.

J is TRBJ1-2 and V is TRBV19; no clear D gene. Germline V gene data show CDR1 as LNHDA and CDR2 as SQIVND (reference sequence). The CDR3 is 15 amino acids. V lost 7 bases and J 5 bases, leaving 20 bases between the germline ends. CDR3 in DNA: TGTGCCAGTAATTGGGTCGGAAGGTCGGAGTATGGCTACACCTTC. This codes for CASNWVGRSEYGYTF.

This clone was picked up a small number of times. The chain joins TRBV5-4 to TRBJ2-7; D not certain. CDR3 length: 13 residues. The V gene's germline CDR1 is SGHNT and CDR2 YYREEE (reference sequence). Trimming removed 4 bases at V and 6 bases at J, with 14 bases between. The CDR3 region is CASSAALPSEQYF. The DNA of the CDR3 is TGTGCCAGCAGCGCCGCCCTACCTAGCGAGCAGTACTTC.

J is TRBJ1-1 and V is TRBV19; 8 bases agree with TRBD1. Trimming at V came to 2 bases and at J to 1 base, leaving 0 bases not matched to a gene. The CDR3 length is 14 residues. CDR1 LNHDA and CDR2 SQIVND come from the germline V gene (reference sequence). The CDR3 sequence: CASSIQGANTEAFF. The CDR3 nucleotides are TGTGCCAGTAGTATACAGGGGGCGAACACTGAAGCTTTCTTT. The whole variable domain, filled in from reference TRBV19 and TRBJ1-1, reads DGGITQSPKYLFRKEGQNVTLSCEQNLNHDAMYWYRQDPGQGLRLIYYSQIVNDFQKGDIAEGYSVSREKKESFPLTVTSAQKNPTAFYLCASSIQGANTEAFFGQGTRLTVV.